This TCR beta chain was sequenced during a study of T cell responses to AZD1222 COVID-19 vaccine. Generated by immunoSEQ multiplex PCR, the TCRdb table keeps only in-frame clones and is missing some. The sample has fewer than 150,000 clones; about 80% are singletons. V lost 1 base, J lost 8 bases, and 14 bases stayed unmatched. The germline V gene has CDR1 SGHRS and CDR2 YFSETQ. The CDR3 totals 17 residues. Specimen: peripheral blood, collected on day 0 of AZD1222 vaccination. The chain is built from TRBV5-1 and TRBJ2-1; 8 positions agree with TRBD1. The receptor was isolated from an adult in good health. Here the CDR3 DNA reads TGCGCCAGCAGCTTGTCCCCAGGGGGCAAAGGGCCGGATGAGCAGTTCTTC. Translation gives CASSLSPGGKGPDEQFF.